This T cell receptor (beta chain) comes out of a study of blood T cell repertoires in COVID-19. Study-wide context: Some COVID-19 samples were acute and others convalescent; all came from the United States, Italy and Spain.

The germline CDR1 and CDR2 sequences are LNHDA and SQIVND (reference sequence). CDR3 size: 15 residues. Trimming left V 9 bases short and J 2 bases short, with 20 bases between. Here immunoSEQ multiplex PCR was the method, and the copy in TCRdb shows in-frame clones only, minus some. The repertoire consists of around 100,000 clones, with 70% to 80% occurring once and the leading ten covering 20% to 25%. Sample: peripheral blood. The sequence came from a man between 65 and 85 years old with active or convalescent COVID-19. V gene TRBV19 combines with J gene TRBJ2-7; perhaps TRBD1 as D (6 bases). The CDR3 protein is CASRRRQDGPYEQYF. The CDR3 nucleotides read TGTGCCAGCCGAAGGAGACAGGACGGGCCCTACGAGCAGTACTTC.